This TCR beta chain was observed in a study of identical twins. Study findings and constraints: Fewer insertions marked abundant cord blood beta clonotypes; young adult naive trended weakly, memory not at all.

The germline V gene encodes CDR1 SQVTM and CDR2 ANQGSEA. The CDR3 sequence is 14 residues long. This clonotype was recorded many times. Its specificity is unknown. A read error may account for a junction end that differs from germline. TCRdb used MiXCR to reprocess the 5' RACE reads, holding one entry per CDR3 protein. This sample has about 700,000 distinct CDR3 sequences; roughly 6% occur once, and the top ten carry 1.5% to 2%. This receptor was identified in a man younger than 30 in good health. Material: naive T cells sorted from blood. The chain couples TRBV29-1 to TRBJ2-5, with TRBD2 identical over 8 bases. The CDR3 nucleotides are TGCAGCGTTGGGCGGGAGGATGGGCAAGGGACCCAGTACTTC. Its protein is CSVGREDGQGTQYF.